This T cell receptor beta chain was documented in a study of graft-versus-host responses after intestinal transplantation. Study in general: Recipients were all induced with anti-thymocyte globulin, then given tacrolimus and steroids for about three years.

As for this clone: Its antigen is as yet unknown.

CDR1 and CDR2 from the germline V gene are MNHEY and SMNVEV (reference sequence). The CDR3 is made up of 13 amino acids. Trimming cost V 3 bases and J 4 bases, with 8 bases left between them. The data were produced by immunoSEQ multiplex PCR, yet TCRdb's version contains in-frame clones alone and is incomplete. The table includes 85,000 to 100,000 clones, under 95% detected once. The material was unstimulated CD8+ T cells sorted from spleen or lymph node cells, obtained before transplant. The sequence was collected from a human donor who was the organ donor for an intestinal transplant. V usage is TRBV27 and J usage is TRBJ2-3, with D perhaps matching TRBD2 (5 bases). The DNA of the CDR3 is TGTGCCAGCAGTTTCGGAGGATCAGATACGCAGTATTTT. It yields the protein CASSFGGSDTQYF.